Described below is a single T cell receptor (beta chain) sequence and its context. Its antigen is undetermined. This sample was included in a study of graft-versus-host responses after intestinal transplantation. This CDR3 has 13 residues. With V trimmed by 5 bases and J by 5 bases, 5 bases remained unmatched. Germline lookup yields CDR1 SQVTM and CDR2 ANQGSEA. Some clones are missing from TCRdb's copy, which holds only in-frame ones; the method was immunoSEQ multiplex PCR. The table has tens of thousands of clones, 84% seen once; the top ten hold roughly 0.4%. The chain is built from TRBV29-1 and TRBJ2-5; 10 nucleotides line up with TRBD1. The sequences come from unstimulated CD4+ T cells sorted from spleen or lymph node cells, collected before transplant. This TCR came from a human donor who was the organ donor for an intestinal transplant. CDR3 nucleotide sequence: TGCAGCGTTTCGGGACAGGGGTGGGAGACCCAGTACTTC. This translates into CSVSGQGWETQYF.